The TCR beta chain under discussion was sequenced for a study of blood T cell repertoires in COVID-19. Study-level information: The cDNA or gDNA used as material had been derived from T cells, B-cell-depleted T cells, or PBMCs.

The V and J ends lost 3 bases and 6 bases respectively, with 12 bases between them. This CDR3 spans 13 amino acids. The V gene's germline CDR1 is SGHNT and CDR2 YYREEE (reference sequence). In the authors' workflow: Quantification of nucleated cells was approximated via reference gene primer amplification. Clones were read by immunoSEQ multiplex PCR, and TCRdb kept only the in-frame ones, dropping some. From that table come the V and J calls and clone size; the DNA was used to work out D and trimming. Here the sample spans 150,000 or so clones, approximately 80% being singletons. What was sequenced was peripheral blood. This rearrangement joins TRBV5-4 to TRBJ1-1; D gene ambiguous. This TCR was sampled from an elderly woman with active or convalescent COVID-19. This CDR3 reads CASSSKVGAEAFF. The CDR3 coding sequence is TGTGCCAGCAGCTCAAAAGTCGGGGCTGAAGCTTTCTTT.